This TCR beta chain was profiled in a study of cytomegalovirus exposure and HLA in healthy donors. About the research overall: Unique TCRs numbering approximately 81 million, obtained from HLA-typed donors, made up an early data release.

Regarding this clone: Its matching antigen is unknown.

The PCR had 60 Vbeta and 13 Jbeta primers. Some clones are missing from TCRdb's copy, which holds only in-frame ones; the method was immunoSEQ multiplex PCR. The table lists about 190,000 clones, more than 65% of them singletons. Study-wide findings and caveats: Presence/absence analyses took donor sequencing depth as roughly uniform.

The V end lost 5 bases, the J end lost 1 base, and 14 bases lay between the germline ends. Per germline, CDR1 SGHVS and CDR2 FNYEAQ. The CDR3 has 16 amino acids. This receptor was identified in a man aged 45-65 years in good health and CMV-seronegative. The chain employs TRBV7-6 and TRBJ2-2; TRBD1 might be the D (5 bases). Sequenced sample: PBMCs. The CDR3 DNA sequence: TGTGCCAGCAGCATAGAACAGGCGATGAACACCGGGGAGCTGTTTTTT. Translated, it gives CASSIEQAMNTGELFF.